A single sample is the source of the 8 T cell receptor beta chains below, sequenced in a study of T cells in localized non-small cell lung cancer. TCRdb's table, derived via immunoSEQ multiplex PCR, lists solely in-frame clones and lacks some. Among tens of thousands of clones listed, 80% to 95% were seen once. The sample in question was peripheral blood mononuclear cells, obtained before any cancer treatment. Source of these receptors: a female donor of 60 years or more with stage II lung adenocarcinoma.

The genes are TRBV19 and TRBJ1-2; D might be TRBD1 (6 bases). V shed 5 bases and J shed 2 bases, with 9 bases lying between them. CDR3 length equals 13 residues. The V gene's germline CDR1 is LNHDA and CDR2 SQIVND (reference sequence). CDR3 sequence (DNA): TGTGCCAGTAGTCCTGGACAGAACTATGGCTACACCTTC. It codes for CASSPGQNYGYTF.

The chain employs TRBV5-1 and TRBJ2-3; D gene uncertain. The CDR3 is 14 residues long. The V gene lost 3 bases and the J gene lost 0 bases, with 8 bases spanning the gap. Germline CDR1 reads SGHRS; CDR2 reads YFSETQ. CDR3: CASSSLTSTDTQYF. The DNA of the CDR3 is TGCGCCAGCAGCTCACTCACTAGCACAGATACGCAGTATTTT.

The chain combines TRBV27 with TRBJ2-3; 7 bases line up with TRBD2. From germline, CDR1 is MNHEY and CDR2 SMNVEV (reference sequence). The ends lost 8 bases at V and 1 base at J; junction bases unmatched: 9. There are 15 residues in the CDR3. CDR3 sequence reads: CASSLSGPRTDTQYF. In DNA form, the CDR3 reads TGTGCCAGCTCACTTAGCGGGCCTCGCACAGATACGCAGTATTTT.

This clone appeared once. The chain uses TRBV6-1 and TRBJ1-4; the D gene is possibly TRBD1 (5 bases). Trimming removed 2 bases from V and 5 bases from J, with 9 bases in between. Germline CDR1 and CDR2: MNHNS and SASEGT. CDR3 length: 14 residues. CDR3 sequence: CASSERGRNEKLFF. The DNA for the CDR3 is TGTGCCAGCAGTGAAAGGGGAAGGAATGAAAAACTGTTTTTT.

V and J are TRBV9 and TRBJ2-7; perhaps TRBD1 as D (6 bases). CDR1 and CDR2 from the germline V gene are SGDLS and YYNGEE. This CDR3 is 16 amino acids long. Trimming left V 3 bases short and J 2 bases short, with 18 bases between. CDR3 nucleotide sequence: TGTGCCAGCAGCGCACAGGGAGCCTTGTTTACCTACGAGCAGTACTTC. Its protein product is CASSAQGALFTYEQYF.

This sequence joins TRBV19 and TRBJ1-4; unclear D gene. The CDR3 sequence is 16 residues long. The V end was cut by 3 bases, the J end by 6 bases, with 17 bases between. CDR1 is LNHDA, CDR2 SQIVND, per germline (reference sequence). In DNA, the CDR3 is TGTGCCAGTAGTATCCGACACAGCCTCTTCGATGAAAAACTGTTTTTT. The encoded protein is CASSIRHSLFDEKLFF.

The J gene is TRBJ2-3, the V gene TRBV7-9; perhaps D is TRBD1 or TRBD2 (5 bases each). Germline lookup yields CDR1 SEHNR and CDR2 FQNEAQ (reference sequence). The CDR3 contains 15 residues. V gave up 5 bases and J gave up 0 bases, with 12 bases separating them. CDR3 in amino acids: CASSRGRVSTDTQYF. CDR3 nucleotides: TGTGCCAGCAGCCGGGGCAGGGTTAGCACAGATACGCAGTATTTT. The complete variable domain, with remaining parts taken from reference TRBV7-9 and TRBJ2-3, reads DTGVSQNPRHKITKRGQNVTFRCDPISEHNRLYWYRQTLGQGPEFLTYFQNEAQLEKSRLLSDRFSAERPKGSFSTLEIQRTEQGDSAMYLCASSRGRVSTDTQYFGPGTRLTVL.

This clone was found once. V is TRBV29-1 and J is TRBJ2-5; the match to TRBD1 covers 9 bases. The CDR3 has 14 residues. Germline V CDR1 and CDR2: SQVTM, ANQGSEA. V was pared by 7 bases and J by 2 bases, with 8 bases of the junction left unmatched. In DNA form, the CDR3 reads TGCAGCGCTCGGGGACAGGGAACACAAGAGACCCAGTACTTC. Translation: CSARGQGTQETQYF. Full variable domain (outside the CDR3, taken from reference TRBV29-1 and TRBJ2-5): SAVISQKPSRDICQRGTSLTIQCQVDSQVTMMFWYRQQPGQSLTLIATANQGSEATYESGFVIDKFPISRPNLTFSTLTVSNMSPEDSSIYLCSARGQGTQETQYFGPGTRLLVL.